The following is a TCR beta chain sequence with its context. What it binds is not known. This entry comes from a study of STAT3 mutations in large granular lymphocyte leukemia. The overall study: Canonical activating STAT3 mutations were detected in roughly half of the longitudinally sequenced T-LGLL patients.

Overall study results and limits: In T-cell large granular lymphocyte leukemia, about half of patients showed multiple immunodominant subclonotypes. Variable sampling intervals and differing treatment regimens complicated linking therapy response to TCR clonal burden changes.

The method was immunoSEQ multiplex PCR; TCRdb's version includes in-frame clones alone and lacks a portion of them. The table lists about 15,000 clones, approximately 91% of them singletons. Trimming cost V 4 bases and J 3 bases; bases outside gene matches: 3. The CDR3 is 13 amino acids. Germline values: CDR1 LGHNA, CDR2 YSLEER. V is TRBV4-3 and J is TRBJ2-7, with TRBD1 identical over 7 bases. The receptor's source is a woman aged 50 to 60 with T-cell large granular lymphocyte leukemia. Some clones in this sample may be carry-over from other donors' samples. The sequenced sample was peripheral blood mononuclear cells. CDR3 DNA: TGCGCCAGCAGCCCGGGACAGTACTACGAGCAGTACTTC. This codes for CASSPGQYYEQYF.